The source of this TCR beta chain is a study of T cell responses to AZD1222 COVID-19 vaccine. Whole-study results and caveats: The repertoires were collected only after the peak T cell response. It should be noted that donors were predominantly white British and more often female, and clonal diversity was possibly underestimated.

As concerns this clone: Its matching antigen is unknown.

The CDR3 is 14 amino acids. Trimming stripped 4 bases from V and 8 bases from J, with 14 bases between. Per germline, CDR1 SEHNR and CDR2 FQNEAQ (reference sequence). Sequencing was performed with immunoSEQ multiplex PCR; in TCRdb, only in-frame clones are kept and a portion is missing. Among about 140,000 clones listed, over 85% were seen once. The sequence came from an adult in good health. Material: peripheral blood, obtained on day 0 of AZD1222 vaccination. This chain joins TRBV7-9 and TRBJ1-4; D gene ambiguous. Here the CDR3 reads CASSSSPVTEKLFF. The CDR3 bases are TGTGCCAGCAGCTCGTCACCAGTGACGGAAAAACTGTTTTTT.